Below are 28 T cell receptor beta chains sequenced from a single sample in a study of blood T cell repertoires in COVID-19. Measured with immunoSEQ multiplex PCR; TCRdb has only the in-frame clones, and not every one. The sample has under 150,000 clones, 85% to 90% seen once. Specimen: peripheral blood. The receptor set was obtained from a human donor in a cohort sampled during active COVID-19.

The genes are TRBV4-3 and TRBJ1-4, with a tentative D call TRBD1 (6 bases). The CDR3 is 13 residues long. Per germline, CDR1 LGHNA and CDR2 YSLEER. V lost 1 base and J lost 7, with 7 bases in between. For the CDR3, the DNA is TGCGCCAGCAGCCAAGGGACAGTTGAAAAACTGTTTTTT. Translation gives CASSQGTVEKLFF.

V gene TRBV6-6 combines with J gene TRBJ2-7; a possible D gene is TRBD1 (6 bases). CDR3 length: 15 residues. V was shortened by 8 bases and J by 8 bases, with 25 bases between the two germline ends. Germline V gene lookup returns CDR1 MNHNY and CDR2 SVGAGI (reference sequence). The CDR3 nucleotides read TGTGCCAGCCATCGCAATACAGGGCTGACCCTCCAGCAGTACTTC. Translated, it gives CASHRNTGLTLQQYF.

This clone came up a few times. This sequence joins TRBV19 and TRBJ2-1; possibly TRBD1 for D (5 bases). The germline V and J ends were trimmed by 5 bases and 6 bases, with 14 bases remaining between them. The CDR3 runs to 14 residues. Germline V gives CDR1 LNHDA, CDR2 SQIVND (reference sequence). CDR3 sequence reads: CASSARASGNEQFF. In nucleotides, the CDR3 is TGTGCCAGTAGTGCCAGGGCCTCGGGCAATGAGCAGTTCTTC.

The chain has TRBV13 and TRBJ1-2; D not certain. V was clipped by 3 bases and J by 3 bases, with 8 bases between them. Germline assignment: CDR1 PRHDT and CDR2 FYEKMQ (reference sequence). The CDR3 spans 13 residues. Here the CDR3 reads CASSLGSHYGYTF. CDR3 DNA: TGTGCCAGCAGCTTGGGCTCTCACTATGGCTACACCTTC.

The count of this clone is one. The rearrangement joins TRBV29-1 to TRBJ1-1; possible D gene TRBD1, 5 bases. Per the germline V gene, CDR1 is SQVTM and CDR2 is ANQGSEA. CDR3 length equals 13 residues. Trimming removed 7 bases at V and 6 bases at J, with 18 bases between. The CDR3, as DNA: TGCAGCGGGGGCGACTCAGGGTACCCTGAAGCTTTCTTT. Its protein is CSGGDSGYPEAFF.

This chain joins TRBV5-4 and TRBJ2-2, with D perhaps matching TRBD2 (5 bases). Trimming pared 4 bases from V and 4 bases from J, leaving 14 bases between. Germline lookup yields CDR1 SGHNT and CDR2 YYREEE (reference sequence). The CDR3 sequence is 15 residues long. The CDR3 protein is CASSAFEDSTGELFF. CDR3 nucleotide sequence: TGTGCCAGCAGCGCCTTTGAGGACTCCACCGGGGAGCTGTTTTTT.

This chain joins TRBV9 and TRBJ2-1; TRBD2 matches at 11 bases. In germline, CDR1 is SGDLS, CDR2 YYNGEE. This CDR3 contains 16 residues. The ends lost 8 bases at V and 7 bases at J; junction bases unmatched: 14. This chain's CDR3 is CASKTSGDELNNEQFF. CDR3 in DNA: TGTGCCAGTAAGACTAGCGGGGACGAATTGAATAATGAGCAGTTCTTC.

The gene calls are TRBV14 and TRBJ1-2, with no clear D. From germline, CDR1 is SGHDN and CDR2 FVKESK. Trimming shortened V by 0 bases and J by 4 bases, and 9 bases separated the two germline ends. The CDR3 is 14 amino acids. The DNA of the CDR3 is TGTGCCAGCAGCCAAGATGGAGGCGCCTATGGCTACACCTTC. Amino acid sequence: CASSQDGGAYGYTF.

This chain uses TRBV5-1 with TRBJ1-1; possible D gene TRBD1, 5 bases. The CDR3 totals 15 residues. From germline, CDR1 is SGHRS and CDR2 YFSETQ. Trimming cost V 3 bases and J 3 bases, with 15 bases left between them. DNA of the CDR3: TGCGCCAGCAGCTCGTCGGGCGTCAGGGACACTGAAGCTTTCTTT. Its translation is CASSSSGVRDTEAFF.

The rearrangement links TRBV28 to TRBJ1-2; unclear D gene. CDR3 size: 14 residues. In germline, CDR1 is MDHEN, CDR2 SYDVKM. Trimming took off 6 bases at V and 4 bases at J, with 15 bases between the two ends. The CDR3 region is CASRRDRVGYGYTF. CDR3 nucleotide sequence: TGTGCCAGCAGGAGGGATAGGGTAGGCTATGGCTACACCTTC.

The genes are TRBV6-2 or TRBV6-3 and TRBJ1-5; the D gene is possibly TRBD1 (6 bases). Germline CDR1 reads MNHEY; CDR2 reads SVGEGT. V lost 6 bases and J 8 bases, leaving 20 bases between the germline ends. The CDR3 runs to 15 residues. The CDR3, as DNA: TGTGCCAGCAGCCGTAACCTCAGGGGTGCTGAGCCCCAGCATTTT. Protein sequence: CASSRNLRGAEPQHF.

The rearrangement uses TRBV18 and TRBJ2-3; the D is unclear. The CDR3 covers 14 residues. V gave up 8 bases and J gave up 1 base, with 13 bases separating them. Germline V gene sequence: CDR1 KGHSH, CDR2 LQKENI. The CDR3 DNA sequence: TGTGCCAGCACCCCTAGGATCGGCACAGATACGCAGTATTTT. Its translation is CASTPRIGTDTQYF. Based on the CDR3 plus reference TRBV18 and TRBJ2-3, the full variable domain is NAGVMQNPRHLVRRRGQEARLRCSPMKGHSHVYWYRQLPEEGLKFMVYLQKENIIDESGMPKERFSAEFPKEGPSILRIQQVVRGDSAAYFCASTPRIGTDTQYFGPGTRLTVL.

This clone came up once. The chain uses TRBV11-3 and TRBJ2-1; no firm D call. V lost 1 base, J lost 9 bases, and 13 bases lay in between. This CDR3 spans 14 amino acids. Looked up from germline, CDR1 is SGHNT and CDR2 is YENEEA. This chain's CDR3 is CASSLATRRGEQFF. The CDR3 DNA is TGTGCCAGCAGCTTAGCAACACGGAGAGGTGAGCAGTTCTTC.

The rearrangement links TRBV6-5 to TRBJ2-7; 7 bases are a match to TRBD1. Looked up from germline, CDR1 is MNHEY and CDR2 is SVGAGI. With V trimmed by 6 bases and J by 2 bases, 7 bases remained unmatched. The CDR3 consists of 14 residues. CDR3 DNA: TGTGCCAGCAGCGAGACAGGGATTCCCTACGAGCAGTACGTC. Its translation is CASSETGIPYEQYV.

This clone was seen a few times. The chain combines TRBV2 with TRBJ1-5; D remains unclear. V lost 6 bases and J 12 bases, leaving 12 bases between the germline ends. This CDR3 has 11 amino acids. Germline V gene data show CDR1 as SNHLY and CDR2 as FYNNEI. CDR3 sequence (DNA): TGTGCCAGCAGGGCCTACAGAGACCAGCATTTT. Translation: CASRAYRDQHF.

This clone was counted a single time. The CDR3 sequence: CSVEEPQGYEQFF. DNA of the CDR3: TGCAGCGTTGAAGAGCCACAGGGTTACGAGCAGTTCTTC. This sequence joins TRBV29-1 and TRBJ2-1; TRBD1 is a possible D gene (6 bases). Deletions cut 0 bases from V and 10 bases from J, with 13 bases between. From germline, CDR1 is SQVTM and CDR2 ANQGSEA. The CDR3 runs to 13 residues.

The V and J genes are TRBV6-5 and TRBJ1-3, with unresolved D. The CDR3 loop spans 15 amino acids. Trimming took off 2 bases at V and 0 bases at J, with 8 bases between the two ends. Germline CDR1 MNHEY, CDR2 SVGAGI. CDR3: CASSYTFSSGNTIYF. The CDR3 DNA reads TGTGCCAGCAGTTACACATTCTCCTCTGGAAACACCATATATTTT.

The V call is TRBV5-4, the J call TRBJ1-1; the D is unclear. The CDR3 runs to 16 residues. Trimming took off 3 bases at V and 1 base at J, with 16 bases between the two ends. Per the germline V gene, CDR1 is SGHNT and CDR2 is YYREEE (reference sequence). This chain's CDR3 is CASSSETVRANTEAFF. The CDR3 DNA sequence: TGTGCCAGCAGCTCGGAGACTGTCCGAGCGAACACTGAAGCTTTCTTT.

The chain recombines TRBV5-1 with TRBJ2-7; D is uncertain. The germline V gene encodes CDR1 SGHRS and CDR2 YFSETQ. The CDR3 runs to 14 residues. V lost 0 bases to trimming and J lost 5 bases, with 12 bases between them. CDR3 coding DNA: TGCGCCAGCAGCTTGGCCGGTAATCCTAACGAGCAGTACGTC. Translation gives CASSLAGNPNEQYV.

The V gene is TRBV6-5, the J gene TRBJ2-7; TRBD2 matches at 11 bases. This CDR3 contains 16 residues. Unmatched junction bases numbered 7, after V lost 2 bases and J lost 4 bases. CDR1 and CDR2 (germline): MNHEY, SVGAGI. The CDR3 coding sequence is TGTGCCAGCAGTTACGCCACTAGCGGGGGTTCGTACGAGCAGTACTTC. This encodes CASSYATSGGSYEQYF.

The CDR3 is CASSVSGGSEQFF. The CDR3 DNA follows: TGTGCCAGCAGTGTGTCGGGGGGCTCTGAGCAGTTCTTC. This chain links TRBV6-4 with TRBJ2-1; D is perhaps TRBD2 (7 bases). This CDR3 is 13 amino acids long. CDR1 and CDR2 from the germline V gene are MRHNA and SNTAGT. Deletions cut 4 bases from V and 9 bases from J, with 13 bases between.

The chain couples TRBV7-8 to TRBJ2-7; possible D gene TRBD1, 6 bases. V was cut by 3 bases and J by 3 bases, with 18 bases left in between. CDR1 and CDR2 from the germline V gene are SGHVS and FQNEAQ. The CDR3 is 16 amino acids. CDR3 sequence: CASSLGRQVVGYEQYF. CDR3 DNA: TGTGCCAGCAGCTTGGGCCGACAGGTAGTAGGCTACGAGCAGTACTTC.

The count of this clone is one. The CDR3 protein is CASSLRTGDRRGYTF. The CDR3 bases are TGCGCCAGCAGCTTGAGGACAGGGGATCGCCGTGGCTACACCTTC. This sequence joins TRBV5-1 and TRBJ1-2; TRBD1 agrees at 9 bases. The junction had 8 bases not matched to a gene; V was cut back by 1 base and J by 7 bases. From germline, CDR1 is SGHRS and CDR2 YFSETQ. The CDR3 contains 15 residues.

This clone was recorded a few times. The chain has TRBV27 and TRBJ1-2; D perhaps matches TRBD1 (5 bases). The V and J ends lost 4 bases and 2 bases respectively, with 11 bases between them. Germline CDR1 and CDR2: MNHEY and SMNVEV (reference sequence). This CDR3 is built from 14 residues. The CDR3 region is CASSSWGGNYGYTF. DNA of the CDR3: TGTGCCAGCAGTTCATGGGGCGGAAACTATGGCTACACCTTC.

V usage is TRBV10-3 and J usage is TRBJ2-2; a possible D gene is TRBD2 (6 bases). The CDR3 covers 13 residues. Germline-derived CDR1 and CDR2 are ENHRY and SYGVKD. V was pared by 10 bases and J by 4 bases, with 13 bases between. The DNA for the CDR3 is TGTGCCAACCGGGGGACCGGCACCGGGGAGCTGTTTTTT. Amino acid sequence: CANRGTGTGELFF.

In its sample, this clone was seen once. The CDR3 spells CASSLYRLSGNTIYF. CDR3 DNA: TGTGCCAGCAGCCTTTACAGGCTCTCTGGAAACACCATATATTTT. V and J are TRBV3-1 (or the pseudogene TRBV3-2) and TRBJ1-3, with D tentatively TRBD1 (5 bases). The CDR3 spans 15 residues. From germline, CDR1 is LGHDT and CDR2 YNNKEL (reference sequence). Trimming left V 4 bases short and J 0 bases short, with 10 bases between.

The chain joins TRBV7-9 to TRBJ1-6, with a tentative D call TRBD1 (6 bases). V lost 5 bases, J lost 7 bases, and 15 bases lay in between. Germline V gene lookup returns CDR1 SEHNR and CDR2 FQNEAQ (reference sequence). The CDR3 runs 15 residues. The CDR3 DNA sequence: TGTGCCAGCAGCCCGATGGGACAAAGGAATTCACCCCTCCACTTT. This translates into CASSPMGQRNSPLHF.

This clone was counted once. V gene TRBV12-5 combines with J gene TRBJ2-3; perhaps TRBD1 as D (6 bases). The CDR3 runs to 14 residues. The V end lost 0 bases, the J end lost 4 bases, and 8 bases lay between the germline ends. In germline, CDR1 is LGHNT, CDR2 FRNRAP. The CDR3 nucleotides read TGTGCTAGTGGTTTGGTGGGGGCAGCAGATACGCAGTATTTT. It translates to CASGLVGAADTQYF.